A single sample is the source of the 23 T cell receptor beta chains below, sequenced in a study of T cell clones after liver transplantation. TCRdb's copy holds only in-frame clones and misses some; the assay was immunoSEQ multiplex PCR. The repertoire holds 65,000 to 95,000 clones, about four fifths seen once, with 0.6% in the top ten. Sequenced material: CD4+ T cells from blood, taken before liver transplant. The receptors here all came from a human donor who received a liver transplant.

The chain uses TRBV5-1 and TRBJ2-2, with a weak D call TRBD1 (5 bases). V lost 3 bases to trimming and J lost 1 base, with 10 bases between them. Germline CDR1 reads SGHRS; CDR2 reads YFSETQ. This CDR3 is 15 amino acids long. In nucleotides, the CDR3 is TGCGCCAGCAGCTCCCCCGACAGGAACACCGGGGAGCTGTTTTTT. This gives the protein CASSSPDRNTGELFF.

The rearrangement links TRBV19 to TRBJ2-7, with TRBD2 identical over 11 bases. The CDR3 is 15 residues long. V shed 5 bases, J shed 4 bases, and the junction held 7 bases outside the gene matches. The germline gives CDR1 LNHDA, CDR2 SQIVND (reference sequence). The CDR3 loop reads CASSPTGLAAYEQYF. The DNA of the CDR3 is TGTGCCAGTAGTCCGACGGGACTAGCGGCATACGAGCAGTACTTC. The full variable domain, completed using reference TRBV19 and TRBJ2-7, is DGGITQSPKYLFRKEGQNVTLSCEQNLNHDAMYWYRQDPGQGLRLIYYSQIVNDFQKGDIAEGYSVSREKKESFPLTVTSAQKNPTAFYLCASSPTGLAAYEQYFGPGTRLTVT.

A note on this clone: One end of the junction fails to match germline, which may point to a read error. The rearrangement uses TRBV5-1 and TRBJ2-3; 13 bases fit TRBD2. The CDR3 spans 15 residues. Germline values: CDR1 SGHRS, CDR2 YFSETQ. CDR3 protein: CASSSGLAGSDTQYF. The CDR3 region has the DNA TGTGCCAGCAGCTCGGGACTAGCGGGATCAGATACGCAGTATTTT.

The V call is TRBV7-6, the J call TRBJ1-1; no clear D gene. The CDR3 spans 15 residues. Trimming took 3 bases from V and 0 from J, leaving 11 bases between them. CDR1 and CDR2 from the germline V gene are SGHVS and FNYEAQ. The CDR3 reads CASSLDGTLNTEAFF. The CDR3 DNA follows: TGTGCCAGCAGCTTGGACGGTACCTTGAACACTGAAGCTTTCTTT.

The genes are TRBV7-8 and TRBJ2-7; no definite D call. CDR1 is SGHVS, CDR2 FQNEAQ, per germline. Trimming cost V 5 bases and J 2 bases, with 13 bases left between them. This CDR3 spans 14 amino acids. The CDR3 sequence is CASSPAIVTYEQYF. CDR3 bases: TGTGCCAGCAGCCCCGCGATAGTCACCTACGAGCAGTACTTC.

V gene TRBV6-6 combines with J gene TRBJ1-2; D remains ambiguous. The V gene lost 6 bases and the J gene lost 5 bases, with 16 bases spanning the gap. The germline V gene encodes CDR1 MNHNY and CDR2 SVGAGI (reference sequence). This CDR3 spans 14 amino acids. The CDR3 loop reads CASRGDGLLYGYTF. The CDR3 DNA sequence: TGTGCCAGCAGGGGAGACGGACTCCTGTATGGCTACACCTTC.

V and J are TRBV2 and TRBJ2-6, with D perhaps matching TRBD2 (5 bases). Trimming took off 4 bases at V and 1 base at J, with 11 bases between the two ends. Germline values: CDR1 SNHLY, CDR2 FYNNEI. CDR3 length: 16 amino acids. As DNA, the CDR3 is TGTGCCAGCAGTGGTACGGGGTTTTCTGGGGCCAACGTCCTGACTTTC. Translated, it gives CASSGTGFSGANVLTF.

The chain employs TRBV19 and TRBJ1-1, with D perhaps TRBD1 (5 bases). The CDR3 has 13 residues. The V gene lost 5 bases and the J gene lost 1 base, with 8 bases spanning the gap. Germline V gene data show CDR1 as LNHDA and CDR2 as SQIVND (reference sequence). This CDR3 is CASSWGGNTEAFF. DNA of the CDR3: TGTGCCAGTAGTTGGGGGGGGAACACTGAAGCTTTCTTT.

The CDR3 DNA sequence: TGTGCCAGCAGCTTAGATTTTGCGGGAGGAACGGAAGAGCAGTACTTC. Its protein is CASSLDFAGGTEEQYF. This sequence joins TRBV7-2 and TRBJ2-7; 8 positions agree with TRBD2. Germline V gives CDR1 SGHTA, CDR2 FQGNSA. With V trimmed by 1 base and J by 7 bases, 12 bases remained unmatched. The CDR3 loop spans 16 amino acids.

This chain uses TRBV6-5 with TRBJ2-7; D unclear. The CDR3 runs to 14 residues. Looked up from germline, CDR1 is MNHEY and CDR2 is SVGAGI. The V gene lost 6 bases and the J gene lost 2 bases, with 14 bases spanning the gap. For the CDR3, the DNA is TGTGCCAGCAGGCTCAAACAGTCAGCCTACGAGCAGTACTTC. This encodes CASRLKQSAYEQYF.

The chain couples TRBV2 to TRBJ2-6, with 9 bases fitting TRBD1. This CDR3 comprises 17 residues. Germline values: CDR1 SNHLY, CDR2 FYNNEI. With V trimmed by 8 bases and J by 0 bases, 8 bases remained unmatched. Written as DNA, the CDR3 is TGTGCCAGCGAGAGGGACAGGGTCAACTCTGGGGCCAACGTCCTGACTTTC. Protein product: CASERDRVNSGANVLTF.

As regards this clone: It may be a read error: a sequence one base away is much more abundant. This sequence joins TRBV11-2 and TRBJ1-1, with 8 bases identical to TRBD1. The germline gives CDR1 SGHAT, CDR2 FQNNGV. The trim removed 5 bases at V and 5 bases at J, leaving 4 bases unmatched. This CDR3 is 13 amino acids long. This chain's CDR3 is CASSGDRRTEAFF. In DNA, the CDR3 is TGTGCCAGCAGCGGGGACAGGAGGACTGAAGCTTTCTTT.

CDR3 nucleotides: TGTGCCAGTAGTCTGCGACTAGCGGGAGGGTTCTACAATGAGCAGTTCTTC. This gives the protein CASSLRLAGGFYNEQFF. The V call is TRBV19, the J call TRBJ2-1, with 14 bases identical to TRBD2. The CDR3 is 17 residues long. Germline V gene sequence: CDR1 LNHDA, CDR2 SQIVND (reference sequence). J lost 3 bases, V lost 5 bases, and 6 bases had no gene match.

V and J are TRBV7-9 and TRBJ2-5; D unclear. V was cut by 1 base and J by 8 bases, with 14 bases left in between. CDR1 SEHNR and CDR2 FQNEAQ come from the germline V gene (reference sequence). This CDR3 spans 14 amino acids. As DNA, the CDR3 is TGTGCCAGCAGCTTAGAACGGACGCACGACACCCAGTACTTC. It specifies CASSLERTHDTQYF.

This chain connects TRBV19 to TRBJ2-2; 8 nucleotides agree with TRBD1. Per germline, CDR1 LNHDA and CDR2 SQIVND (reference sequence). Trimming took 6 bases from V and 6 from J; bases not matched to a gene: 12. The CDR3 has 16 residues. The CDR3 region is CASRRGGQGRAGELFF. DNA for the CDR3: TGTGCCAGTAGGAGGGGCGGACAGGGAAGGGCCGGGGAGCTGTTTTTT.

The J gene is TRBJ2-5, the V gene TRBV29-1, with D maybe TRBD2 (5 bases). The germline V gene encodes CDR1 SQVTM and CDR2 ANQGSEA. The CDR3 has 12 residues. Trimming left V 1 base short and J 6 bases short, with 9 bases between. The CDR3: CSVEGGSQTQYF. The CDR3 DNA reads as TGCAGCGTTGAAGGAGGGAGCCAGACCCAGTACTTC.

The rearrangement links TRBV29-1 to TRBJ1-4; D ambiguous. This CDR3 is 12 amino acids long. The germline V and J ends were trimmed by 5 bases and 7 bases, with 11 bases remaining between them. CDR1 and CDR2 from the germline V gene are SQVTM and ANQGSEA. Written as DNA, the CDR3 is TGCAGCGTTATCGAGGGTAGTGAAAAACTGTTTTTT. Its translation is CSVIEGSEKLFF.

This chain uses TRBV6-1 with TRBJ2-5; D is unresolved. The germline gives CDR1 MNHNS, CDR2 SASEGT. This CDR3 contains 15 residues. The ends were cut back, 0 bases at V and 2 bases at J, with 10 bases in the middle. The chain's CDR3 is CASSEAGQVQETQYF. CDR3 bases: TGTGCCAGCAGTGAAGCCGGGCAGGTTCAAGAGACCCAGTACTTC.

J is TRBJ2-3 and V is TRBV18; tentative D call: TRBD1 (5 bases). Trimming took off 5 bases at V and 6 bases at J, with 12 bases between the two ends. This CDR3 is 13 amino acids long. Germline V gene data show CDR1 as KGHSH and CDR2 as LQKENI. The CDR3 is CASSFSYRDTQYF. Here the CDR3 DNA reads TGTGCCAGCTCATTCAGTTACAGGGATACGCAGTATTTT. Combining the CDR3 with reference TRBV18 and TRBJ2-3 gives the whole variable domain NAGVMQNPRHLVRRRGQEARLRCSPMKGHSHVYWYRQLPEEGLKFMVYLQKENIIDESGMPKERFSAEFPKEGPSILRIQQVVRGDSAAYFCASSFSYRDTQYFGPGTRLTVL.

The chain carries TRBV27 and TRBJ1-1; D ambiguous. There are 14 residues in the CDR3. Germline CDR1 is MNHEY and CDR2 is SMNVEV (reference sequence). V was pared by 5 bases and J by 5 bases, with 15 bases between. In DNA form, the CDR3 reads TGTGCCAGCAGTCCCGTTGGCTTTGTAACTGAAGCTTTCTTT. This translates into CASSPVGFVTEAFF.

This chain links TRBV4-1 with TRBJ2-3; D is unclear. V was clipped by 0 bases and J by 5 bases, with 6 bases between them. This CDR3 contains 13 residues. The germline CDR1 and CDR2 sequences are MGHRA and YSYEKL. The CDR3 region has the DNA TGCGCCAGCAGCCAAGATTACCTAGATACGCAGTATTTT. This codes for CASSQDYLDTQYF.

The chain uses TRBV19 and TRBJ1-5; no definite D call. The V end was cut by 0 bases, the J end by 0 bases, with 21 bases between. The CDR3 spans 20 residues. Germline loops: CDR1 LNHDA, CDR2 SQIVND (reference sequence). Here the CDR3 DNA reads TGTGCCAGTAGTATAGAAGGGTTTGGGAACCCTAATTATAGCAATCAGCCCCAGCATTTT. As protein: CASSIEGFGNPNYSNQPQHF.

V and J are TRBV20-1 and TRBJ2-3, with D perhaps TRBD2 (5 bases). Trimming removed 4 bases at V and 12 bases at J, with 14 bases between. In germline, CDR1 is DFQATT, CDR2 SNEGSKA (reference sequence). CDR3 length equals 11 residues. CDR3: CSANLGRDQYF. The DNA of the CDR3 is TGCAGTGCTAATCTGGGGAGAGACCAGTATTTT.